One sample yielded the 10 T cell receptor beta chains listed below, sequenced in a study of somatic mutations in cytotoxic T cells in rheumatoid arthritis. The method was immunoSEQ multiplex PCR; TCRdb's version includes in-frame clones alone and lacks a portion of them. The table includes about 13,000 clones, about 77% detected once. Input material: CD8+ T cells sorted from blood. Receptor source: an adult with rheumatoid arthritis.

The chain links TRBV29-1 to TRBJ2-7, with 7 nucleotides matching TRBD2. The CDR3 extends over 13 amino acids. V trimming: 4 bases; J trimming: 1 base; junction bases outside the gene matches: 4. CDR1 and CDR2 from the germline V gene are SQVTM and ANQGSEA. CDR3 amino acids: CSVVTSVSYEQYF. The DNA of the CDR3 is TGCAGCGTTGTTACTAGCGTATCCTACGAGCAGTACTTC.

In nucleotides, the CDR3 is TGTGCCTGGGTCCAGGGGCGGGGCTACACCTTC. Translating it yields CAWVQGRGYTF. The chain combines TRBV30 with TRBJ1-2; TRBD1 is a possible D gene (6 bases). This CDR3 contains 11 residues. With 5 bases removed from V and 8 bases from J, the gap between germline ends came to 12 bases. In germline, CDR1 is GTSNPN, CDR2 SVGIG (reference sequence).

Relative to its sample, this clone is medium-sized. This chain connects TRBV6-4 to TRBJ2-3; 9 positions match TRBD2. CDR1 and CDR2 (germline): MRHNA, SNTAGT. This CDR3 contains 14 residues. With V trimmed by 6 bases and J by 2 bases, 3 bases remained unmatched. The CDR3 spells CASSRTSDTDTQYF. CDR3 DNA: TGTGCCAGCAGCCGGACTAGCGACACAGATACGCAGTATTTT.

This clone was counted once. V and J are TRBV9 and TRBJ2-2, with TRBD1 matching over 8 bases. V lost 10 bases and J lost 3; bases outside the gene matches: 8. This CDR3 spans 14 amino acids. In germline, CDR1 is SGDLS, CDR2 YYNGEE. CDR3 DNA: TGTGCCTCCGCTGAACAGGGGGACACCGGGGAGCTGTTTTTT. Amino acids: CASAEQGDTGELFF.

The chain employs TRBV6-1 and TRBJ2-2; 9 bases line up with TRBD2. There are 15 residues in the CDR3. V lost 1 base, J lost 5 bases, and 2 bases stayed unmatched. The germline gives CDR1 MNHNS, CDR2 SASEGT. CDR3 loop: CASSEEAGGTGELFF. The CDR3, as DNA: TGTGCCAGCAGTGAAGAGGCGGGAGGGACCGGGGAGCTGTTTTTT.

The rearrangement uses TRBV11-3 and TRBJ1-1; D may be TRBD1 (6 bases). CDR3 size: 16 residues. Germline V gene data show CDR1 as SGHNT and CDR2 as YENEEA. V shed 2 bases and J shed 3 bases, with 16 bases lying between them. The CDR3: CASSLLRTEKYTEAFF. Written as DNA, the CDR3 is TGTGCCAGCAGCTTATTGAGGACAGAGAAATACACTGAAGCTTTCTTT. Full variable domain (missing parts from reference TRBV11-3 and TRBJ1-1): EAGVVQSPRYKIIEKKQPVAFWCNPISGHNTLYWYLQNLGQGPELLIRYENEEAVDDSQLPKDRFSAERLKGVDSTLKIQPAELGDSAVYLCASSLLRTEKYTEAFFGQGTRLTVV.

The CDR3 DNA reads TGTGCCAGCAGCTTAGTATACGGGGTCCGGAGGAACACTGAAGCTTTCTTT. Translating it yields CASSLVYGVRRNTEAFF. This chain connects TRBV11-2 to TRBJ1-1, with D unresolved. Per the germline V gene, CDR1 is SGHAT and CDR2 is FQNNGV. The CDR3 is 17 amino acids. With 1 base removed from V and 1 base from J, the gap between germline ends came to 16 bases.

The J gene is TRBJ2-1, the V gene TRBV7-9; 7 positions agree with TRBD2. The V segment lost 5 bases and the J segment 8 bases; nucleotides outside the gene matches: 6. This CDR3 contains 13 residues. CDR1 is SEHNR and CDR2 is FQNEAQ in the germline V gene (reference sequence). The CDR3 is CASSESGRHEQFF. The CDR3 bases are TGTGCCAGCAGCGAATCCGGGAGGCATGAGCAGTTCTTC.

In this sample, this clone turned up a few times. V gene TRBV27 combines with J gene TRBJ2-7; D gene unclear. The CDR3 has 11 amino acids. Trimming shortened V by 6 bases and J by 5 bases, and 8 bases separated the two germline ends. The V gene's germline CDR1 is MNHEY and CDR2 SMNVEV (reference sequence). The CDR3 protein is CASSLGNEQYF. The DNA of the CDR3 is TGTGCCAGCAGCCTAGGGAACGAGCAGTACTTC.

The CDR3 nucleotides read TGCGCCAGCAGCTTGGCCCCGGGACTAGCGATGTACGAGCAGTACTTC. Encoded protein: CASSLAPGLAMYEQYF. The chain combines TRBV5-1 with TRBJ2-5, with 10 bases lining up with TRBD2. Gene TRBJ2-7 matches the end of the DNA better, so the J call may be wrong. Germline lookup yields CDR1 SGHRS and CDR2 YFSETQ. The CDR3 runs to 16 residues.